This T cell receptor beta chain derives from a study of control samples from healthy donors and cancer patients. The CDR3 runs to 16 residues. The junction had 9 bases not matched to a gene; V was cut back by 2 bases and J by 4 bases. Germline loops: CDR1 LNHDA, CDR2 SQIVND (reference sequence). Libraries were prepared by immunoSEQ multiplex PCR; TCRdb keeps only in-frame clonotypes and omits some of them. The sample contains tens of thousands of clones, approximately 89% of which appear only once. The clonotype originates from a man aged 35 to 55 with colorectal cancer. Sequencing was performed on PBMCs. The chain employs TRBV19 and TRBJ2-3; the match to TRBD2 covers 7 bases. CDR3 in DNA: TGTGCCAGTAGTATACACGGCGGGAGCGGTCCAGATACGCAGTATTTT. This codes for CASSIHGGSGPDTQYF.